This entry describes one T cell receptor beta chain. Its antigen is still unknown. The data were taken from a study of CD8+CD57+ T cells in acquired aplastic anemia. Across the whole study: Healthy-donor CD4+ cells averaged roughly 10.8 million reads.

Notes on the study in general: Overlapping CD8+ CDR3 repertoires of patients and controls contained some 30 shared sequences.

The TCR beta profiling, which covered VDJ combination and CDR3 sequence, was carried out using genomic DNA as the template. TCRdb re-analysed the reads in MiXCR, keeping a single row per CDR3 protein. Altogether some 210,000 distinct CDR3 sequences are present, over 55% being singletons, with the ten largest covering around 28%. Germline CDR1 reads ENHRY; CDR2 reads SYGVKD. V was cut by 6 bases and J by 14 bases, with 16 bases left in between. The CDR3 has 11 residues. The chain uses TRBV10-3 and TRBJ1-1; D is unresolved. The TCR comes from a human donor in good health. The sample comprised sorted CD4+, CD8+, or CD8+CD57+ T cells (not recorded which) from PBMCs. In DNA, the CDR3 is TGTGCCATCAGCGGTAGTGGGATACTGTTCTTT. It encodes CAISGSGILFF.